This T cell receptor (beta chain) is drawn from a study of T and B cells in COVID-19 patients. Findings of the study overall: At recovery TRB diversity and richness exceeded healthy donors, after highly clonal active COVID-19 repertoires. CD4+, regulatory T cell, CD8+ and sorted SARS-CoV-2-responsive or tetramer+ T cells were not yet sequenced.

TRB was amplified from about 240-490 ng of blood genomic DNA. BIOMED2 TRB-A/B primer pools were used in multiplex TRB PCR. A single record per CDR3 protein comes from TCRdb applying MiXCR to the multiplex PCR reads. The sample contains around 8,400 distinct CDR3 sequences, about 28% of which appear only once. V was clipped by 0 bases and J by 4 bases; unmatched bases: 1. CDR1 and CDR2 (germline): SGHRS, YFSETQ. The CDR3 has 14 residues. This clonotype has a handful of counts. The antigen is unknown. This chain connects TRBV5-1 to TRBJ2-7, with TRBD1 matching 10 bases. Material for sequencing was blood. This clonotype originated in a human donor who had recovered from COVID-19. The CDR3 region is CASSLVGQGYEQYF. CDR3 sequence (DNA): TGCGCCAGCAGCTTGGTGGGACAGGGGTACGAGCAGTACTTC.